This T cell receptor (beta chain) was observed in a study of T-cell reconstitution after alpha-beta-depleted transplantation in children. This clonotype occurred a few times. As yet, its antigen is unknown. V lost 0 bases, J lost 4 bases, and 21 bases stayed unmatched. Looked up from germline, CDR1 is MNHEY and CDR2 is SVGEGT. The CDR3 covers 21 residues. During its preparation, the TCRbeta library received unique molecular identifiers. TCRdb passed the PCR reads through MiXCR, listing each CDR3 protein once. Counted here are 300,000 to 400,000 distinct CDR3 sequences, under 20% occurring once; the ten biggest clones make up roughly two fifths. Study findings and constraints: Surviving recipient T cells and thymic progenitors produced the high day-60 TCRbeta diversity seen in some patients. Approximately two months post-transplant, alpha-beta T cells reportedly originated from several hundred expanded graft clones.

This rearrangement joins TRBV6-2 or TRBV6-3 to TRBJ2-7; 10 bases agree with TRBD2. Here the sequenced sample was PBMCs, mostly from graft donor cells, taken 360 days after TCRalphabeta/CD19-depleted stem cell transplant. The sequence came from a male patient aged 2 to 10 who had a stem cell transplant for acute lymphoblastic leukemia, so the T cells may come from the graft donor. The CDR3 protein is CASSYSLDSTSGFWRVYEQYF. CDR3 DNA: TGTGCCAGCAGTTACTCTCTGGACTCGACTAGCGGGTTCTGGAGGGTATACGAGCAGTACTTC.